Listed here are 15 T cell receptor beta chains from one sample, sequenced in a study of CD8+CD57+ T cells in acquired aplastic anemia. By flow cytometry, patients selected for sequencing had shown an expansion of CD8+CD57+ cells. Genomic DNA acted as the template from which TCR beta VDJ combination and CDR3 sequence profiling were carried out. TCRdb reanalysed the reads using MiXCR and keeps one entry per CDR3 protein. The data contain around 430,000 distinct CDR3 sequences, approximately 32% of them singletons. Sequencing used sorted CD4+, CD8+, or CD8+CD57+ T cells (not recorded which) from PBMCs. The source of these receptors is a human donor with aplastic anemia.

The sample holds a few counts of this clonotype. The chain links TRBV10-3 to TRBJ1-2, with a tentative D call TRBD1 (6 bases). V was clipped by 11 bases and J by 4 bases, with 20 bases between them. Germline CDR1 reads ENHRY; CDR2 reads SYGVKD. The CDR3 totals 14 residues. The CDR3 is CAGGIQVGSYGYTF. Here the CDR3 DNA reads TGTGCCGGGGGCATACAAGTTGGGAGCTATGGCTACACCTTC.

This clonotype appeared a few times. This rearrangement joins TRBV11-2 to TRBJ1-2; TRBD1 matches 7 bases. This CDR3 region has 14 residues. J lost 7 bases, V lost 5 bases, and 10 bases had no gene match. Looked up from germline, CDR1 is SGHAT and CDR2 is FQNNGV. CDR3 residues: CASSRSPTGTGYTF. The CDR3 DNA reads TGTGCCAGCAGCCGTTCGCCGACAGGGACTGGCTACACCTTC.

V gene TRBV9 combines with J gene TRBJ1-5, with D possibly matching TRBD1 (6 bases). The length of the CDR3 is 14 residues. The V and J ends lost 1 base and 3 bases respectively, with 8 bases between them. Germline CDR1 reads SGDLS; CDR2 reads YYNGEE. CDR3 coding DNA: TGTGCCAGCAGCGTAACAGGGAACAATCAGCCCCAGCATTTT. Translating it yields CASSVTGNNQPQHF.

The V and J genes are TRBV12-3 or TRBV12-4 and TRBJ2-5; TRBD2 agrees at 15 bases. The CDR3 runs to 16 residues. Trimming removed 5 bases from V and 4 bases from J; junction bases left unmatched: 5. DNA of the CDR3: TGTGCCAGCAGTCGGACTAGCGGGGGGGCCCGAGAGACCCAGTACTTC. Translation gives CASSRTSGGARETQYF.

This clonotype showed up just once. The V and J genes are TRBV12-3 or TRBV12-4 and TRBJ1-1, with D unclear. V lost 6 bases and J 5 bases, leaving 13 bases between the germline ends. The CDR3 extends over 13 amino acids. Here the CDR3 reads CASSPRSWTEAFF. DNA of the CDR3: TGTGCCAGCAGCCCCAGGTCTTGGACTGAAGCTTTCTTT.

This clonotype was observed many times. This chain joins TRBV4-2 and TRBJ1-2; D is unclear. The CDR3 is 14 amino acids. The V end was cut by 3 bases, the J end by 6 bases, with 14 bases between. The germline V gene has CDR1 LGHNA and CDR2 YNFKEQ. The CDR3 DNA reads as TGTGCCAGCAGCCACCTGAGACCGGAGGATGGCTACACCTTC. Its translation is CASSHLRPEDGYTF.

This clonotype was recorded a few times. The junction and the germline gene differ at one end; a read error may be behind it. The chain has TRBV7-3 and TRBJ2-2; TRBD1 matches at 7 bases. Germline V lookup: CDR1 SGHTA, CDR2 FQGTGA. The CDR3 consists of 13 residues. The CDR3 region has the DNA TGCGCCAGCAGAAGACAGGGAGTCGGGGAGCTGTTTTTT. Its translation: CASRRQGVGELFF.

This sequence joins TRBV18 and TRBJ2-7; D is unclear. The CDR3 is made up of 15 amino acids. Trimming took off 3 bases at V and 0 bases at J, with 12 bases between the two ends. Germline V gives CDR1 KGHSH, CDR2 LQKENI. CDR3 sequence: CASSPRSRDSYEQYF. DNA for the CDR3: TGTGCCAGCTCACCCCGGAGCAGAGACTCCTACGAGCAGTACTTC.

The rearrangement uses TRBV9 and TRBJ2-7, with 11 positions matching TRBD2. The CDR3 spans 14 residues. J gave up 4 bases and V 4 bases, and 4 bases lay outside the gene matches. Germline V gene lookup returns CDR1 SGDLS and CDR2 YYNGEE. In DNA form, the CDR3 reads TGTGCCAGCAGCACTAGCGGGAGTCAGTACGAGCAGTACTTC. This encodes CASSTSGSQYEQYF.

This clonotype was seen a few times. The conserved closing phenylalanine or tryptophan is absent in this CDR3, likely reflecting a read error. This sequence joins TRBV9 and TRBJ1-1; no definite D call. Between the trimmed V and J ends, which lost 4 bases and 1 base, there was a span of 11 bases. Germline V gene sequence: CDR1 SGDLS, CDR2 YYNGEE. This CDR3 has 14 amino acids. CDR3 DNA sequence: TGTGCCAGCAGCCCCACGGCAGGGAACACTGAAGCTTTCCTT. It specifies CASSPTAGNTEAFL.

This clonotype was detected many times. The chain combines TRBV19 with TRBJ1-6; D is undetermined. The germline V gene has CDR1 LNHDA and CDR2 SQIVND (reference sequence). Trimming cost V 6 bases and J 15 bases, with 21 bases left between them. The CDR3 length is 14 residues. DNA of the CDR3: TGTGCCAGTAGCCCCCCGAGCAACCACCTTAGCCTCCACTTT. Its translation: CASSPPSNHLSLHF.

This sequence joins TRBV3-1 and TRBJ1-2; TRBD1 matches 7 bases. Germline assignment: CDR1 LGHDT and CDR2 YNNKEL (reference sequence). This CDR3 contains 15 residues. The trim removed 5 bases at V and 7 bases at J, leaving 13 bases unmatched. The CDR3 sequence: CASSFRDSAQRGYTF. The CDR3 DNA reads as TGTGCCAGCAGCTTCCGGGACAGCGCCCAACGTGGCTACACCTTC.

A few counts support this clonotype. This clone may be a read error of a much larger clone one base away. The rearrangement joins TRBV2 to TRBJ2-5; D tentatively fits TRBD1 or TRBD2 (5 bases each). CDR1 SNHLY and CDR2 FYNNEI come from the germline V gene. Trimming shortened V by 6 bases and J by 5 bases, and 13 bases separated the two germline ends. CDR3 length equals 13 residues. This chain's CDR3 is CASSAGTGETQYF. The CDR3 bases are TGTGCCAGCAGCGCCGGGACGGGGGAGACCCAGTACTTC.

The J gene is TRBJ1-1, the V gene TRBV3-1; 7 bases map to TRBD1. This CDR3 has 13 residues. Per germline, CDR1 LGHDT and CDR2 YNNKEL (reference sequence). Unmatched junction bases numbered 8, after V lost 4 bases and J lost 9 bases. As DNA, the CDR3 is TGTGCCAGCAGCCCAGGGGGAACGGATAAAGCTTTCTTT. Protein sequence: CASSPGGTDKAFF.

This clonotype showed up many times. V usage is TRBV10-1 and J usage is TRBJ1-3; no reliable D call. V was cut by 7 bases and J by 0 bases, with 16 bases left in between. The length of the CDR3 is 16 residues. CDR1 is WNHNN and CDR2 is SYGVQD in the germline V gene (reference sequence). CDR3 amino acids: CASKEPTYVSGNTIYF. In DNA form, the CDR3 reads TGCGCCAGCAAAGAACCGACCTACGTCTCTGGAAACACCATATATTTT.